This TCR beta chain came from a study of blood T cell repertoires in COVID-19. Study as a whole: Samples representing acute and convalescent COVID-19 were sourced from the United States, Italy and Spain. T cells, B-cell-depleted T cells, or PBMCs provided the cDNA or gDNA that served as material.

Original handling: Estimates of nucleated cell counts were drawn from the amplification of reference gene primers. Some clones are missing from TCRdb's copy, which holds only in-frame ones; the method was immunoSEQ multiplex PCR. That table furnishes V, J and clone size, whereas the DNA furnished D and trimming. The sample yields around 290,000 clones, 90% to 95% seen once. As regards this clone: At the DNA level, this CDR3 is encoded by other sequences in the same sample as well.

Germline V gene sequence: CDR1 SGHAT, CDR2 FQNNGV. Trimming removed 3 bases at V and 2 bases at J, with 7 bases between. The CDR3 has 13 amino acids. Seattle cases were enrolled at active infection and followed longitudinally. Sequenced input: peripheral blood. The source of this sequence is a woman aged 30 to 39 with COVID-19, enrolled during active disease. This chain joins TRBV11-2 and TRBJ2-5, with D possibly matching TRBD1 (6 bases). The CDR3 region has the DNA TGTGCCAGCAGCTTGGGGACACAAGAGACCCAGTACTTC. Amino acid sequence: CASSLGTQETQYF. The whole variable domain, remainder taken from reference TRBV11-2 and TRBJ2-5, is EAGVAQSPRYKIIEKRQSVAFWCNPISGHATLYWYQQILGQGPKLLIQFQNNGVVDDSQLPKDRFSAERLKGVDSTLKIQPAKLEDSAVYLCASSLGTQETQYFGPGTRLLVL.